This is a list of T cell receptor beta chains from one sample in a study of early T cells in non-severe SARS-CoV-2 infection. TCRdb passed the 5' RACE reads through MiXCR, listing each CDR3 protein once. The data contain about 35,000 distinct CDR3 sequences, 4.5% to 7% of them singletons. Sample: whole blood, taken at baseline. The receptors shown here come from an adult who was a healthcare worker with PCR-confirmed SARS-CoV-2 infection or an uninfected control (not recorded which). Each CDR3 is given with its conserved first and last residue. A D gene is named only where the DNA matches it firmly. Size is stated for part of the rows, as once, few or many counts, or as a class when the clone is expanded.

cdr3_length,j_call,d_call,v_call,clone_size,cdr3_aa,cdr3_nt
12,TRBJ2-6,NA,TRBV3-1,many,CASTIGANVLTF,TGTGCCAGCACCATTGGAGCCAACGTCCTGACTTTC
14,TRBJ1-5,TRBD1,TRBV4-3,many,CASSQRQGDQPQHF,TGCGCCAGCAGCCAAAGACAGGGTGATCAGCCCCAGCATTTT
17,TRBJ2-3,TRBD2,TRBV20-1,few,CSAREPSGRLSTDTQYF,TGCAGTGCTAGAGAGCCTAGCGGGAGGCTTAGCACAGATACGCAGTATTTT
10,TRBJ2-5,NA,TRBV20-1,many,CSAIPEAQYF,TGCAGTGCTATCCCAGAGGCCCAGTACTTC
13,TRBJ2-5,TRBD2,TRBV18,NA,CASSLLAGETQYF,TGTGCCAGCTCACTGTTAGCGGGAGAGACCCAGTACTTC
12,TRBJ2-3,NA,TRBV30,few,CAWTAVGDTQYF,TGTGCCTGGACCGCGGTGGGAGATACGCAGTATTTT
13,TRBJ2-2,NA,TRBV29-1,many,CSVPGLGSRELFF,TGCAGCGTTCCGGGACTGGGAAGTCGGGAGCTGTTTTTT
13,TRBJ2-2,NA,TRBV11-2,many,CASSLGLTGELFF,TGTGCCAGCAGCTTAGGACTCACCGGGGAGCTGTTTTTT
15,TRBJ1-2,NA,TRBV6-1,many,CASSEGTAPGYGYTF,TGTGCCAGCAGTGAAGGGACGGCCCCTGGGTATGGCTACACCTTC
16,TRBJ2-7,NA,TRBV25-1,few,CASSEFWGTASYEQYF,TGTGCCAGCAGTGAATTCTGGGGGACGGCATCCTACGAGCAGTACTTC
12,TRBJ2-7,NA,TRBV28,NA,CASSLGTYEQYF,TGTGCCAGCAGTTTAGGGACCTACGAGCAGTACTTC
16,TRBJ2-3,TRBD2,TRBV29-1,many,CSVAGTTTGRTDTQYF,TGCAGCGTTGCCGGGACTACCACCGGCCGCACAGATACGCAGTATTTT
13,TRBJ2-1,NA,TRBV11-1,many,CASSKGPDNEQFF,TGTGCCAGCAGCAAGGGACCCGACAATGAGCAGTTCTTC
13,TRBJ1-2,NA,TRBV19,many,CASSPRGKRGYTF,TGTGCCAGTAGTCCCCGAGGGAAGAGGGGCTACACCTTC
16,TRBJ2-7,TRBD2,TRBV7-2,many,CASSLGTSRPPGEQYF,TGTGCCAGCAGCTTAGGGACTAGCCGCCCACCGGGCGAGCAGTACTTC
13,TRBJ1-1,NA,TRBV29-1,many,CSVEIGQNTEAFF,TGCAGCGTTGAAATCGGACAGAACACTGAAGCTTTCTTT
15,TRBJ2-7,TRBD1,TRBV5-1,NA,CASRRGQGATYEQYF,TGCGCCAGCAGGCGGGGACAGGGGGCCACCTACGAGCAGTACTTC